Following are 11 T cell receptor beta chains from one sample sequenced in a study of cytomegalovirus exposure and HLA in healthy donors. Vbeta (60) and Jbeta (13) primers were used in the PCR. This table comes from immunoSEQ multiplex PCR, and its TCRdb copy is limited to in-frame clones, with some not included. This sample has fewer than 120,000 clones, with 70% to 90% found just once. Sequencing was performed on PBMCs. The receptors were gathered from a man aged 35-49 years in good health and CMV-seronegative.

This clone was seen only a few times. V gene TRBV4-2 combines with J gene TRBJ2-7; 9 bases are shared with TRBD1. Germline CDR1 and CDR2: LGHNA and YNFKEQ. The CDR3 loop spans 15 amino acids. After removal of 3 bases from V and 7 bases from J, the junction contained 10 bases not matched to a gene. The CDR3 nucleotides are TGTGCCAGCAGCCAGTCGACAGGGGGTGTCTCTGAGCAGTACTTC. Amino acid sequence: CASSQSTGGVSEQYF.

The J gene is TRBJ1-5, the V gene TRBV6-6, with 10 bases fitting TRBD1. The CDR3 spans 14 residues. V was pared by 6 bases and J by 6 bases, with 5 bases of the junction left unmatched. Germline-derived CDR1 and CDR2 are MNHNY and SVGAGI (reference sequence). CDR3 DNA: TGTGCCAGCAGAGGACAGGGGGATACTCAGCCCCAGCATTTT. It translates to CASRGQGDTQPQHF.

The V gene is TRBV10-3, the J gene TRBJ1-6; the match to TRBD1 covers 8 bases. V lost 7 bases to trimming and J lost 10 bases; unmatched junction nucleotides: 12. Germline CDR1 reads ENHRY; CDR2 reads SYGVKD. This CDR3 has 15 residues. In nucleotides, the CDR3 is TGTGCCATCACTGAATACGACAGGGGAGAATCACCCCTCCACTTT. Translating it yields CAITEYDRGESPLHF.

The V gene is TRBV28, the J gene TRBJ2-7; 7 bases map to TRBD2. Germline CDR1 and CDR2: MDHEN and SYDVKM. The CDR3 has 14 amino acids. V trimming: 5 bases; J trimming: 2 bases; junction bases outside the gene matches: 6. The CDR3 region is CASSLWGTTYEQYF. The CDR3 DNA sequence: TGTGCCAGCAGTCTTTGGGGGACTACCTACGAGCAGTACTTC.

This CDR3 reads CASSPDRVEQPQHF. The CDR3 bases are TGTGCCAGCTCACCCGACAGGGTTGAACAGCCCCAGCATTTT. The chain employs TRBV18 and TRBJ1-5; 7 nucleotides align to TRBD1. Losses at the gene ends were 3 bases for V and 7 bases for J; bases not matched to a gene: 6. The CDR3 is 14 residues long. Germline CDR1 and CDR2: KGHSH and LQKENI.

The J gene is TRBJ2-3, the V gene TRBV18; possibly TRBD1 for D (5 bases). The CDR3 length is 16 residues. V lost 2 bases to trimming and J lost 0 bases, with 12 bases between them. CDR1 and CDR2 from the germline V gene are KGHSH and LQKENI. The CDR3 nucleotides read TGTGCCAGCTCACCAAATTCAGGGCTTAGCACAGATACGCAGTATTTT. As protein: CASSPNSGLSTDTQYF. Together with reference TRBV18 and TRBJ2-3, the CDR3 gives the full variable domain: NAGVMQNPRHLVRRRGQEARLRCSPMKGHSHVYWYRQLPEEGLKFMVYLQKENIIDESGMPKERFSAEFPKEGPSILRIQQVVRGDSAAYFCASSPNSGLSTDTQYFGPGTRLTVL.

CDR3 nucleotide sequence: TGTGCCACCAGCAGAGTCGGACAGGGGGCGACTGAGCAGTACTTC. Translating gives CATSRVGQGATEQYF. The chain couples TRBV15 to TRBJ2-5; 11 bases align to TRBD1. From germline, CDR1 is LNHNV and CDR2 YYDKDF (reference sequence). Losses at the gene ends were 1 base for V and 11 bases for J; bases not matched to a gene: 9. The CDR3 contains 15 residues.

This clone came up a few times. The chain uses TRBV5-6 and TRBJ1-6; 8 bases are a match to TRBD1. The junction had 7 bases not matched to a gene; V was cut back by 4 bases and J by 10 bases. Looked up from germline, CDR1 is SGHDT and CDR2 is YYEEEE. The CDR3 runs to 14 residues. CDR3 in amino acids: CASSPGQGRSPLHF. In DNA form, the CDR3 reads TGTGCCAGCAGCCCAGGACAGGGCCGGTCACCCCTCCACTTT.

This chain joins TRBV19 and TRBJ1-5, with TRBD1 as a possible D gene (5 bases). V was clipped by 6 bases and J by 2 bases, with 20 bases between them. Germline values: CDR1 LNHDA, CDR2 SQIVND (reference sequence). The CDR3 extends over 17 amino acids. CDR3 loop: CASSPESGQTGNQPQHF. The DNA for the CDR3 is TGTGCCAGTAGCCCGGAAAGTGGGCAGACAGGCAATCAGCCCCAGCATTTT.

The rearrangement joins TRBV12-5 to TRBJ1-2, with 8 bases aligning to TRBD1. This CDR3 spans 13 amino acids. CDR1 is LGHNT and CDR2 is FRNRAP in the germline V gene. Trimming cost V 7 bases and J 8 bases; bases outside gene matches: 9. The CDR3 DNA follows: TGTGCTAGTGCCCTGACAGGGGTGGGCGGCTACACCTTC. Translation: CASALTGVGGYTF.

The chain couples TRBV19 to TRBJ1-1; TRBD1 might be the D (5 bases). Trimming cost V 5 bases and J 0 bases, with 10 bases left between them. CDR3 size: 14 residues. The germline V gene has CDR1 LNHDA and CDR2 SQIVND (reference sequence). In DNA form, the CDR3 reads TGTGCCAGTAGTCCCGGACATATGAACACTGAAGCTTTCTTT. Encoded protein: CASSPGHMNTEAFF.